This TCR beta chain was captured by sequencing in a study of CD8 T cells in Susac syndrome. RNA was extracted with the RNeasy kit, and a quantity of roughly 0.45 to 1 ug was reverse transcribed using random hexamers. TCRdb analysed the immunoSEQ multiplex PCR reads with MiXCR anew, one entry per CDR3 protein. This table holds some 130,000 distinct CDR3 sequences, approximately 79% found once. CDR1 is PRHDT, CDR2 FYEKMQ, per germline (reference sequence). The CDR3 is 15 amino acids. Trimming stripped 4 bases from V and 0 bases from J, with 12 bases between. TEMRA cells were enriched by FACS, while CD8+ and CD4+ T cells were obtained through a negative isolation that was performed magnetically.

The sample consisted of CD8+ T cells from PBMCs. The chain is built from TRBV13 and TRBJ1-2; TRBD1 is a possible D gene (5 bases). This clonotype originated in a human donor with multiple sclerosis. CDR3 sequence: CASSSGEQTNYGYTF. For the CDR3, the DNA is TGTGCCAGCAGCTCGGGGGAGCAAACTAACTATGGCTACACCTTC.